These 28 T cell receptor beta chains were all obtained from the same sample, sequenced in a study of T cell responses to AZD1222 COVID-19 vaccine (dated by TCRdb to the early 2020s). The time point label, as the study defines it: baseline before first vaccination. Libraries were built with the immunoSEQ multiplex PCR assay. TCRdb took this table from immuneACCESS and kept in-frame rearrangements with V and J called. Such tables lack part of the clones; where checked against another copy, unresolved V genes explain under half of the gap, and the rest is unexplained. The sample table shows about 160,000 clones, and about 90% are seen once. The top ten constitute 1.5% to 2% of the sample. Sequenced material: peripheral blood, taken on day 0 of AZD1222 vaccination. Receptors originate from an adult in good health.

V and J are TRBV7-6 and TRBJ2-5; 7 bases match TRBD1. Unmatched junction bases numbered 11, after V lost 0 bases and J lost 1 base. Germline assignment: CDR1 SGHVS and CDR2 FNYEAQ. CDR3 length: 18 residues. CDR3 in DNA: TGTGCCAGCAGCTTAGCGATCGCCGGGACAGCAACCCAAGAGACCCAGTACTTC. This encodes CASSLAIAGTATQETQYF. Complete variable domain (other parts from reference TRBV7-6 and TRBJ2-5): GAGVSQSPRYKVTKRGQDVALRCDPISGHVSLYWYRQALGQGPEFLTYFNYEAQQDKSGLPNDRFSAERPEGSISTLTIQRTEQRDSAMYRCASSLAIAGTATQETQYFGPGTRLLVL.

A single count supports this clone. The chain joins TRBV15 to TRBJ1-5, with 7 bases fitting TRBD1. J was trimmed by 3 bases and V by 4 bases; bases with no gene match: 15. Germline lookup yields CDR1 LNHNV and CDR2 YYDKDF (reference sequence). CDR3 length equals 18 residues. DNA for the CDR3: TGTGCCACCAGCAACGGTCCCAACAGGGGTTTTTCCAATCAGCCCCAGCATTTT. It codes for CATSNGPNRGFSNQPQHF.

The chain links TRBV7-9 to TRBJ1-2, with TRBD1 matching over 7 bases. The V gene's germline CDR1 is SEHNR and CDR2 FQNEAQ (reference sequence). The CDR3 is made up of 13 amino acids. The junction had 6 bases not matched to a gene; V was cut back by 4 bases and J by 7 bases. In nucleotides, the CDR3 is TGTGCCAGCAGCTCAAGCCCAGGGGGTGGCTACACCTTC. Protein: CASSSSPGGGYTF.

The chain uses TRBV27 and TRBJ2-7; TRBD1 is a possible D gene (6 bases). There are 17 residues in the CDR3. The germline V gene has CDR1 MNHEY and CDR2 SMNVEV (reference sequence). V was clipped by 5 bases and J by 3 bases, with 23 bases between them. The CDR3 DNA reads as TGTGCCAGCAGTCCCACTTCACGGTCCGGGACAAACTACGAGCAGTACTTC. Its translation is CASSPTSRSGTNYEQYF.

The J gene is TRBJ2-1, the V gene TRBV9; 7 bases fit TRBD2. In germline, CDR1 is SGDLS, CDR2 YYNGEE. This CDR3 has 13 amino acids. Losses at the gene ends were 4 bases for V and 15 bases for J; bases not matched to a gene: 13. Written as DNA, the CDR3 is TGTGCCAGCAGCTCTCGACTAGCCACTGATATGTTCTTC. This codes for CASSSRLATDMFF.

This CDR3 is CASSRETSGGLLDTDTQYF. As DNA, the CDR3 is TGTGCCAGCAGCCGGGAGACTAGCGGGGGGCTTCTTGACACAGATACGCAGTATTTT. V is TRBV3-1 (or the pseudogene TRBV3-2) and J is TRBJ2-3; 13 bases are a match to TRBD2. V lost 4 bases and J lost 2; bases outside the gene matches: 12. Germline CDR1 and CDR2: LGHDT and YNNKEL (reference sequence). CDR3 length equals 19 residues.

The chain joins TRBV19 to TRBJ2-3; tentative D call: TRBD2 (5 bases). This CDR3 spans 12 amino acids. The germline V gene has CDR1 LNHDA and CDR2 SQIVND (reference sequence). V was trimmed by 5 bases and J by 10 bases, leaving 13 bases between them. This CDR3 reads CASSQPGSSQYF. CDR3 DNA: TGTGCCAGTAGTCAACCGGGGTCCTCGCAGTATTTT.

The chain links TRBV2 to TRBJ2-7, with 9 positions matching TRBD1. The CDR3 runs to 12 residues. Germline values: CDR1 SNHLY, CDR2 FYNNEI. V shed 8 bases, J shed 6 bases, and the junction held 5 bases outside the gene matches. CDR3 in amino acids: CASRDRAFEQYF. Written as DNA, the CDR3 is TGTGCCAGCCGGGACAGGGCGTTCGAGCAGTACTTC.

The CDR3 is CASNGGADTGELFF. For the CDR3, the DNA is TGTGCCAGTAACGGGGGCGCGGACACCGGGGAGCTGTTTTTT. This chain uses TRBV19 with TRBJ2-2; possibly TRBD1 or TRBD2 for D (6 bases each). In germline, CDR1 is LNHDA, CDR2 SQIVND (reference sequence). The CDR3 contains 14 residues. Trimming pared 7 bases from V and 3 bases from J, leaving 12 bases between. Looking up the rest from reference TRBV19 and TRBJ2-2 gives the full variable domain: DGGITQSPKYLFRKEGQNVTLSCEQNLNHDAMYWYRQDPGQGLRLIYYSQIVNDFQKGDIAEGYSVSREKKESFPLTVTSAQKNPTAFYLCASNGGADTGELFFGEGSRLTVL.

The table lists this clone with a count of one. This rearrangement joins TRBV27 to TRBJ1-6; D ambiguous. V was cut by 6 bases and J by 8 bases, with 14 bases left in between. Germline V lookup: CDR1 MNHEY, CDR2 SMNVEV (reference sequence). This CDR3 spans 14 amino acids. The CDR3 DNA sequence: TGTGCCAGCAGGTTTGGAACAATCTATTCACCCCTCCACTTT. Its translation is CASRFGTIYSPLHF.

J is TRBJ1-1 and V is TRBV7-9; no clear D. CDR1 and CDR2 from the germline V gene are SEHNR and FQNEAQ (reference sequence). CDR3 length: 15 residues. V was cut by 3 bases and J by 6 bases, with 17 bases left in between. Here the CDR3 DNA reads TGTGCCAGCAGCTTCCTGGCCGCAATCATACCTGAAGCTTTCTTT. Amino acids: CASSFLAAIIPEAFF.

The rearrangement links TRBV29-1 to TRBJ1-1; D unclear. The V end was cut by 7 bases, the J end by 1 base, with 13 bases between. Germline V gene data show CDR1 as SQVTM and CDR2 as ANQGSEA. The CDR3 sequence is 13 residues long. This chain's CDR3 is CSGRMGGNTEAFF. CDR3 in DNA: TGCAGCGGACGGATGGGCGGGAACACTGAAGCTTTCTTT.

The count of this clone is one. The V gene is TRBV7-9, the J gene TRBJ1-1, with D unresolved. V was cut by 5 bases and J by 1 base, with 14 bases left in between. Germline V gene data show CDR1 as SEHNR and CDR2 as FQNEAQ (reference sequence). The CDR3 runs 15 residues. The CDR3 nucleotides read TGTGCCAGCAGCCCACTCGGTTGGACGAACACTGAAGCTTTCTTT. Amino acid sequence: CASSPLGWTNTEAFF.

The rearrangement joins TRBV28 to TRBJ2-1; D is unresolved. Germline V lookup: CDR1 MDHEN, CDR2 SYDVKM. This CDR3 region has 13 residues. Trimming left V 3 bases short and J 4 bases short, with 7 bases between. The CDR3 is CASSFLLYNEQFF. The CDR3 bases are TGTGCCAGCAGTTTTCTACTTTACAATGAGCAGTTCTTC.

The chain links TRBV28 to TRBJ1-1; D is uncertain. Germline values: CDR1 MDHEN, CDR2 SYDVKM. This CDR3 contains 11 residues. V was shortened by 8 bases and J by 4 bases, with 8 bases between the two germline ends. CDR3 in amino acids: CASGGVTEAFF. DNA of the CDR3: TGTGCCAGCGGCGGGGTCACTGAAGCTTTCTTT.

DNA of the CDR3: TGTGCCAGCTCACCATTCAAGACAGGGGTCCGGAACACTGAAGCTTTCTTT. As protein: CASSPFKTGVRNTEAFF. The chain is built from TRBV18 and TRBJ1-1; the match to TRBD1 covers 8 bases. Germline assignment: CDR1 KGHSH and CDR2 LQKENI. Germline trimming cut 2 bases from V and 1 base from J; bases unmatched to any gene: 9. This CDR3 region has 17 residues.

The genes are TRBV6-5 and TRBJ2-5; either TRBD1 or TRBD2 may fit D (6 bases each). Germline V CDR1 and CDR2: MNHEY, SVGAGI. There are 14 residues in the CDR3. The V end lost 6 bases, the J end lost 4 bases, and 15 bases lay between the germline ends. The CDR3 region is CASSGGLRVETQYF. CDR3 sequence (DNA): TGTGCCAGCAGCGGGGGCCTAAGGGTAGAGACCCAGTACTTC.

This clone was counted once. The chain links TRBV6-5 to TRBJ2-1; 8 positions agree with TRBD2. Germline lookup yields CDR1 MNHEY and CDR2 SVGAGI. The CDR3 extends over 16 amino acids. The V and J ends lost 4 bases and 3 bases, in that order; junction bases with no gene match: 8. The chain's CDR3 is CASSSTAGTSYNEQFF. The CDR3, as DNA: TGTGCCAGCAGTTCAACCGCCGGGACTAGCTACAATGAGCAGTTCTTC.

This clone occurred once. The CDR3 loop is CASSKLTVSTDTQYF. CDR3 nucleotides: TGTGCCAGCAGCAAACTGACAGTGAGCACAGATACGCAGTATTTT. The chain links TRBV9 to TRBJ2-3, with D perhaps matching TRBD1 (5 bases). V was trimmed by 4 bases and J by 0 bases, leaving 12 bases between them. CDR3 length: 15 residues. CDR1 and CDR2 (germline): SGDLS, YYNGEE.

The chain couples TRBV27 to TRBJ1-3; possible D gene TRBD1, 5 bases. This CDR3 has 14 amino acids. Germline CDR1 reads MNHEY; CDR2 reads SMNVEV (reference sequence). Trimming took off 6 bases at V and 3 bases at J, with 12 bases between the two ends. The chain's CDR3 is CASSFDRDGNTIYF. DNA for the CDR3: TGTGCCAGCAGCTTCGACAGAGATGGAAACACCATATATTTT.

The chain has TRBV30 and TRBJ1-2; weak D call: TRBD1 (5 bases). This CDR3 comprises 16 residues. Trimming took off 0 bases at V and 0 bases at J, with 14 bases between the two ends. Germline CDR1 reads GTSNPN; CDR2 reads SVGIG (reference sequence). CDR3 nucleotides: TGTGCCTGGAGTGTAGGGACGGACCTAGCTAACTATGGCTACACCTTC. Protein sequence: CAWSVGTDLANYGYTF.

The chain joins TRBV14 to TRBJ2-7, with D possibly TRBD2 on 6 matching bases. The germline V and J ends were trimmed by 1 base and 5 bases, with 15 bases remaining between them. CDR1 is SGHDN and CDR2 is FVKESK in the germline V gene. This CDR3 region has 15 residues. In DNA, the CDR3 is TGTGCCAGCAGCCAAGTCCCGGGAGAGGTGCACGAGCAGTACTTC. Amino acids: CASSQVPGEVHEQYF.

The chain employs TRBV9 and TRBJ1-4, with 8 bases identical to TRBD1. Germline V CDR1 and CDR2: SGDLS, YYNGEE. Trimming took 0 bases from V and 6 from J; bases not matched to a gene: 4. This CDR3 contains 15 residues. DNA of the CDR3: TGTGCCAGCAGCGTAGGGACAGGGTCGGATGAAAAACTGTTTTTT. Residues: CASSVGTGSDEKLFF.

The chain is built from TRBV5-1 and TRBJ2-3; no definite D call. The CDR3 spans 13 residues. Between the trimmed V and J ends, which lost 4 bases and 3 bases, there was a span of 9 bases. CDR1 is SGHRS and CDR2 is YFSETQ in the germline V gene. DNA for the CDR3: TGCGCCAGCAGCGGGGTCCCGACAGATACGCAGTATTTT. This translates into CASSGVPTDTQYF.

The chain carries TRBV19 and TRBJ2-7; D ambiguous. The V end lost 3 bases, the J end lost 2 bases, and 11 bases lay between the germline ends. This CDR3 is 14 amino acids long. The germline V gene encodes CDR1 LNHDA and CDR2 SQIVND (reference sequence). As DNA, the CDR3 is TGTGCCAGTAGTATTCTTTTGGGCGCCTACGAGCAGTACTTC. Protein sequence: CASSILLGAYEQYF. The full variable domain, in which reference TRBV19 and TRBJ2-7 provide the parts outside the CDR3, is DGGITQSPKYLFRKEGQNVTLSCEQNLNHDAMYWYRQDPGQGLRLIYYSQIVNDFQKGDIAEGYSVSREKKESFPLTVTSAQKNPTAFYLCASSILLGAYEQYFGPGTRLTVT.

The chain recombines TRBV5-8 with TRBJ2-1; 9 bases line up with TRBD1. Germline loops: CDR1 SGHTS, CDR2 YDEGEE. This CDR3 comprises 18 residues. V was pared by 4 bases and J by 4 bases, with 15 bases of the junction left unmatched. The CDR3 nucleotides are TGTGCCAGCAGCCATGGACAGGGGAAAAGAGCGGTTTACAATGAGCAGTTCTTC. It encodes CASSHGQGKRAVYNEQFF.

The chain has TRBV5-1 and TRBJ2-7; 8 bases are a match to TRBD1. Germline CDR1 SGHRS, CDR2 YFSETQ. J lost 0 bases, V lost 3 bases, and 8 bases had no gene match. This CDR3 has 16 amino acids. The CDR3 loop is CASSSGQGLTSYEQYF. CDR3 sequence (DNA): TGCGCCAGCAGCTCCGGACAGGGCCTTACCTCCTACGAGCAGTACTTC.

The rearrangement links TRBV7-9 to TRBJ2-7, with D perhaps TRBD2 (6 bases). CDR3 length equals 13 residues. The germline gives CDR1 SEHNR, CDR2 FQNEAQ (reference sequence). The V end was cut by 5 bases, the J end by 4 bases, with 12 bases between. The CDR3 loop reads CASSPGTSYEQYF. Written as DNA, the CDR3 is TGTGCCAGCAGCCCCGGGACTTCATACGAGCAGTACTTC. The entire variable domain, with the rest obtained from reference TRBV7-9 and TRBJ2-7, is as follows: DTGVSQNPRHKITKRGQNVTFRCDPISEHNRLYWYRQTLGQGPEFLTYFQNEAQLEKSRLLSDRFSAERPKGSFSTLEIQRTEQGDSAMYLCASSPGTSYEQYFGPGTRLTVT.